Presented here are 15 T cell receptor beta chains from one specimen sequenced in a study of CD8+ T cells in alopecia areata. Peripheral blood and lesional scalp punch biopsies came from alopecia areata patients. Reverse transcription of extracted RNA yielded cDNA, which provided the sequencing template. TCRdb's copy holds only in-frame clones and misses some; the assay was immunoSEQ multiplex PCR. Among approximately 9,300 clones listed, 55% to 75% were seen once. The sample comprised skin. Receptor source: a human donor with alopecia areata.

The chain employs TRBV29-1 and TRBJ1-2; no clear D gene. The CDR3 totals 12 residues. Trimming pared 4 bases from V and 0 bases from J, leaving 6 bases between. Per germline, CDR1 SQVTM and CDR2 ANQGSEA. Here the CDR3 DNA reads TGCAGCGTTGTGAGGACTAACTATGGCTACACCTTC. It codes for CSVVRTNYGYTF.

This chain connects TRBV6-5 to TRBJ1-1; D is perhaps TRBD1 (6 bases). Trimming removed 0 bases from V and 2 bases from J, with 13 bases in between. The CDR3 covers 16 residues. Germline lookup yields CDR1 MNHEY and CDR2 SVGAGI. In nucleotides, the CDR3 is TGTGCCAGCAGTTACTCGGCGGGGGCATTCAACACTGAAGCTTTCTTT. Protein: CASSYSAGAFNTEAFF.

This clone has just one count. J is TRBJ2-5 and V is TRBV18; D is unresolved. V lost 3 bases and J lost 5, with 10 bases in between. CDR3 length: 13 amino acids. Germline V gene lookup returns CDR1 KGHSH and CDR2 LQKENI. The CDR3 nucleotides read TGTGCCAGCTCACCGATCGGCAGGGAGACCCAGTACTTC. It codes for CASSPIGRETQYF.

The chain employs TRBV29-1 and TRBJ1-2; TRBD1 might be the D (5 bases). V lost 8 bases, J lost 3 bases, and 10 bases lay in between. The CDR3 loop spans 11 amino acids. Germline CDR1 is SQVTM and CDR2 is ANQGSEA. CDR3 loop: CSIGQDYGYTF. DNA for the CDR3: TGCAGCATTGGACAAGACTATGGCTACACCTTC.

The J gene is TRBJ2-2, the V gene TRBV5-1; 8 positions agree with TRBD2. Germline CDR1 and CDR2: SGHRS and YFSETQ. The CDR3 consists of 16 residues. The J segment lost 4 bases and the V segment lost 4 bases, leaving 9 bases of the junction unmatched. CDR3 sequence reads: CASSGGGHSVTGELFF. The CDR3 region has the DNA TGCGCCAGCAGCGGCGGGGGGCATTCTGTCACCGGGGAGCTGTTTTTT.

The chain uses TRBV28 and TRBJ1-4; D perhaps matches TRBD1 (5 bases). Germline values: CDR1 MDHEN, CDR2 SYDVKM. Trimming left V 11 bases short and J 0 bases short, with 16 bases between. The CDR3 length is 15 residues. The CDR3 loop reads CAHQQGGATNEKLFF. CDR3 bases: TGTGCCCACCAGCAGGGAGGGGCAACTAATGAAAAACTGTTTTTT.

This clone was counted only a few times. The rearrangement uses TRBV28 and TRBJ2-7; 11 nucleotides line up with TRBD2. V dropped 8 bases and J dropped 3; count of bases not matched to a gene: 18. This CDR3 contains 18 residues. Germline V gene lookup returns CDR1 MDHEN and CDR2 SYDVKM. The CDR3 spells CASGSLVTGTSGGYEQYF. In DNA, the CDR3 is TGTGCCAGCGGATCCCTGGTGACCGGGACTAGCGGAGGCTACGAGCAGTACTTC. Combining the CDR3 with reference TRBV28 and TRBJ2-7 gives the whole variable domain DVKVTQSSRYLVKRTGEKVFLECVQDMDHENMFWYRQDPGLGLRLIYFSYDVKMKEKGDIPEGYSVSREKKERFSLILESASTNQTSMYLCASGSLVTGTSGGYEQYFGPGTRLTVT.

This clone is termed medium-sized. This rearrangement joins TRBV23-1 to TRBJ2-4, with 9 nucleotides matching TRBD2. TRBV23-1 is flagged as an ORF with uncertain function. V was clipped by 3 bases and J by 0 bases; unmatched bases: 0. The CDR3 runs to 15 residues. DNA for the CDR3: TGCGCCAGCAGTCAGCGGGGGGGAGCCAAAAACATTCAGTACTTC. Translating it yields CASSQRGGAKNIQYF.

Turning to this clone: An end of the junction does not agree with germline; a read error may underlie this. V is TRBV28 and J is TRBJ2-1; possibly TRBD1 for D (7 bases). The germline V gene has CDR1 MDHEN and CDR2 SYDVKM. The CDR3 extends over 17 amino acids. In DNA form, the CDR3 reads TGTGCCGGCAGTCTATATATGGACAGGAGGGCCGAACGGGAGCAGTTCTTC. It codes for CAGSLYMDRRAEREQFF.

In DNA form, the CDR3 reads TGTGCCAGCAGCGCTCGGACAGGGCTACCATATGAGCAGTACTTC. This translates into CASSARTGLPYEQYF. The J gene is TRBJ2-7, the V gene TRBV7-9; 8 bases agree with TRBD1. Germline CDR1 SEHNR, CDR2 FQNEAQ (reference sequence). Trimming took 5 bases from V and 7 from J; bases not matched to a gene: 13. CDR3 length equals 15 residues.

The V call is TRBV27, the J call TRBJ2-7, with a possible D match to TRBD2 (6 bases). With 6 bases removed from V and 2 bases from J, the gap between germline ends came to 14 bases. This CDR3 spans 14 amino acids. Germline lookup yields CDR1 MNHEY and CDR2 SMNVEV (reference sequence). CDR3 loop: CASSPLAQPYEQYF. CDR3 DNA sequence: TGTGCCAGCAGCCCACTAGCCCAACCCTACGAGCAGTACTTC.

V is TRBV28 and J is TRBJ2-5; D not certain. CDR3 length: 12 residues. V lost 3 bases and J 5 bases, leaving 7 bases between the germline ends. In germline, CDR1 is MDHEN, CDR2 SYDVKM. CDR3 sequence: CASSFRSETQYF. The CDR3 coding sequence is TGTGCCAGCAGTTTTCGCTCCGAGACCCAGTACTTC.

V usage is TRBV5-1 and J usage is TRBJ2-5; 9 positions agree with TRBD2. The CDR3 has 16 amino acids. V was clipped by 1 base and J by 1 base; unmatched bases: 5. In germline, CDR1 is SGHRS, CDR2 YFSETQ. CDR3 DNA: TGCGCCAGCAGCTTGACTAGCGGGTCCCTCCAAGAGACCCAGTACTTC. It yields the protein CASSLTSGSLQETQYF.

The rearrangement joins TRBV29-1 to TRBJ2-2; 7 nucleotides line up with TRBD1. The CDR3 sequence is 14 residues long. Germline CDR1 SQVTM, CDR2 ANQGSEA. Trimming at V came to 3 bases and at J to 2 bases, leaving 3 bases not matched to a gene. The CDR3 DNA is TGCAGCGTTGAGAGGGGGCTAAACACCGGGGAGCTGTTTTTT. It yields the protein CSVERGLNTGELFF.

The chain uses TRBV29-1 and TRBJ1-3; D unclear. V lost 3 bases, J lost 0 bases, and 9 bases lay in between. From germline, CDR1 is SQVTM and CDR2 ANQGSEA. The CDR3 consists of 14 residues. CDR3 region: CSVETTDSGNTIYF. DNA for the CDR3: TGCAGCGTTGAGACCACCGACTCTGGAAACACCATATATTTT. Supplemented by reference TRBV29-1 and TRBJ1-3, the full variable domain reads SAVISQKPSRDICQRGTSLTIQCQVDSQVTMMFWYRQQPGQSLTLIATANQGSEATYESGFVIDKFPISRPNLTFSTLTVSNMSPEDSSIYLCSVETTDSGNTIYFGEGSWLTVV.